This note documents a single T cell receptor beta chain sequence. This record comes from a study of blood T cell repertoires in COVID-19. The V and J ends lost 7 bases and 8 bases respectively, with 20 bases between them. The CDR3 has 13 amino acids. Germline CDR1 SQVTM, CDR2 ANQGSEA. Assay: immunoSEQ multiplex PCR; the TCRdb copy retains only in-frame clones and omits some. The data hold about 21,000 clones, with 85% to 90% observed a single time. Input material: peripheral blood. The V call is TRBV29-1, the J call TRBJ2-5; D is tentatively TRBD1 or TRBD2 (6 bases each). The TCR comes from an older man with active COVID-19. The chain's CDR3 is CSGGDKAASTQYF. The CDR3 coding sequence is TGCAGCGGGGGGGACAAGGCCGCCAGTACCCAGTACTTC.